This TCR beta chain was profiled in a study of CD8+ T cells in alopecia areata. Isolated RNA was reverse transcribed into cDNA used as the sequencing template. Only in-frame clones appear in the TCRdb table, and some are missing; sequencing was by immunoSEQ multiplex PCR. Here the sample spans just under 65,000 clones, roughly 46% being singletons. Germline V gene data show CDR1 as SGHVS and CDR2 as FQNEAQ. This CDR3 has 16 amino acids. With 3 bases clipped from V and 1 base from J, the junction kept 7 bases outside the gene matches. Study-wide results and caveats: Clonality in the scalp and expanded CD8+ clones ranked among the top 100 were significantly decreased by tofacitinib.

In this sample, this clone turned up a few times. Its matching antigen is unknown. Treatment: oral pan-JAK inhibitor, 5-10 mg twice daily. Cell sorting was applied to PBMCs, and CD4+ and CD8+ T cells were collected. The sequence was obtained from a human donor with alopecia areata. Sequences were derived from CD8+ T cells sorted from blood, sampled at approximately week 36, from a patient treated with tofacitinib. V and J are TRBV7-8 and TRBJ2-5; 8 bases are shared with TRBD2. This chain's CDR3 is CASSFALAGPQETQYF. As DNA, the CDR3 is TGTGCCAGCAGCTTTGCCTTAGCGGGACCCCAAGAGACCCAGTACTTC.